This T cell receptor beta chain stems from a study of blood T cell repertoires in COVID-19. Study-wide context: COVID-19 samples, acute and convalescent, were from the United States, Italy and Spain. The analysed material was cDNA or gDNA that came from T cells, B-cell-depleted T cells, or PBMCs.

In the authors' methods: Estimates of nucleated cell counts were drawn from the amplification of reference gene primers. This table comes from immunoSEQ multiplex PCR, and its TCRdb copy is limited to in-frame clones, with some not included. The DNA was the basis for D and trimming; V, J and clone size are from that table. The sample contains about 64,000 clones, approximately 78% of which appear only once. Germline V gives CDR1 LGHDT, CDR2 YNNKEL (reference sequence). The V gene lost 4 bases and the J gene lost 2 bases, with 14 bases spanning the gap. The CDR3 is made up of 16 amino acids. The clonotype comes from a human donor in a cohort sampled during active COVID-19. The sequenced sample was peripheral blood. The chain has TRBV3-1 (or the pseudogene TRBV3-2) and TRBJ2-2; D remains ambiguous. The CDR3 reads CASSRYNARNTGELFF. In nucleotides, the CDR3 is TGTGCCAGCAGCCGGTACAATGCTAGAAACACCGGGGAGCTGTTTTTT.